Listed below are T cell receptor beta chains from one sample, sequenced in a study of T cells in Graves' hyperthyroidism and ophthalmopathy. Each CDR3 protein is one row after TCRdb ran MiXCR on the multiplex PCR reads. The sample has 550,000 to 850,000 distinct CDR3 sequences; 18% are singletons. The material sequenced was blood. All receptors come from a woman in her 50s with Graves' hyperthyroidism that later progressed to Graves' ophthalmopathy. The CDR3 runs from the conserved cysteine through the conserved F or W. A D gene is named only where the DNA matches it firmly. Size tells how often a clone was seen (once, few, many) or the class of an expanded clone, and some rows leave it out.

d_gene: .
abundance: few
v_gene: TRBV14
j_gene: TRBJ1-2
CDR3aa: CASSPRTASGYTF
CDR3nt: TGTGCCAGCAGCCCTCGGACAGCTAGTGGCTACACCTTC

d_gene: .
abundance: .
v_gene: TRBV19
j_gene: TRBJ1-5
CDR3aa: CASRKTAEPSNQPQHF
CDR3nt: TGTGCCAGTAGAAAGACAGCTGAACCTAGCAATCAGCCCCAGCATTTT

d_gene: .
abundance: many
v_gene: TRBV7-6
j_gene: TRBJ2-7
CDR3aa: CASSLVFSGEQYF
CDR3nt: TGTGCCAGCAGCTTAGTTTTCAGCGGCGAGCAGTACTTC

d_gene: .
abundance: few
v_gene: TRBV9
j_gene: TRBJ2-7
CDR3aa: CASSPHTAYEQYF
CDR3nt: TGTGCCAGCAGCCCCCACACCGCCTACGAGCAGTACTTC

d_gene: .
abundance: few
v_gene: TRBV27
j_gene: TRBJ1-1
CDR3aa: CASSFLRGKNTEAFF
CDR3nt: TGTGCCAGCAGTTTTCTTCGGGGCAAAAACACTGAAGCTTTCTTT

d_gene: .
abundance: many
v_gene: TRBV5-1
j_gene: TRBJ1-5
CDR3aa: CASSLDPIGGLGNQPQHF
CDR3nt: TGCGCCAGCAGCTTGGACCCTATAGGGGGATTGGGCAATCAGCCCCAGCATTTT

d_gene: .
abundance: .
v_gene: TRBV20-1
j_gene: TRBJ1-2
CDR3aa: CSAWEWTYGYTF
CDR3nt: TGCAGTGCCTGGGAGTGGACCTATGGCTACACCTTC

d_gene: .
abundance: .
v_gene: TRBV19
j_gene: TRBJ1-5
CDR3aa: CASSIWGASNQPQHF
CDR3nt: TGTGCCAGTAGTATATGGGGGGCTAGCAATCAGCCCCAGCATTTT

d_gene: .
abundance: once
v_gene: TRBV3-1
j_gene: TRBJ2-6
CDR3aa: CASSQVGVGANVLTF
CDR3nt: TGTGCCAGCAGCCAAGTGGGGGTAGGGGCCAACGTCCTGACTTTC

d_gene: TRBD1
abundance: .
v_gene: TRBV5-6
j_gene: TRBJ1-1
CDR3aa: CASSLGQGRGNTEAFF
CDR3nt: TGTGCCAGCAGCTTGGGACAGGGTCGGGGTAACACTGAAGCTTTCTTT

d_gene: .
abundance: .
v_gene: TRBV27
j_gene: TRBJ1-1
CDR3aa: CASIRGSEAFF
CDR3nt: TGTGCCAGCATCAGGGGATCTGAAGCTTTCTTT

d_gene: .
abundance: many
v_gene: TRBV12-3/TRBV12-4
j_gene: TRBJ1-1
CDR3aa: CASSPPSSTEAFF
CDR3nt: TGTGCCAGCAGTCCCCCCAGTAGCACTGAAGCTTTCTTT

d_gene: TRBD1
abundance: few
v_gene: TRBV9
j_gene: TRBJ1-1
CDR3aa: CASSVRTGDTEAFF
CDR3nt: TGTGCCAGCAGCGTTAGGACAGGGGATACTGAAGCTTTCTTT

d_gene: TRBD1
abundance: many
v_gene: TRBV18
j_gene: TRBJ1-1
CDR3aa: CASSPRVRGRENTEAFF
CDR3nt: TGTGCCAGCTCACCACGGGTCAGGGGGAGGGAGAACACTGAAGCTTTCTTT

d_gene: .
abundance: few
v_gene: TRBV7-9
j_gene: TRBJ1-2
CDR3aa: CASSLEGRGVHGYTF
CDR3nt: TGTGCCAGCAGCTTAGAAGGTCGAGGGGTCCATGGCTACACCTTC

d_gene: .
abundance: .
v_gene: TRBV27
j_gene: TRBJ2-3
CDR3aa: CASSLSHTQYF
CDR3nt: TGTGCCAGCAGTTTATCGCATACGCAGTATTTT

d_gene: TRBD1
abundance: .
v_gene: TRBV4-1
j_gene: TRBJ1-4
CDR3aa: CASSQEDRVGEKLFF
CDR3nt: TGCGCCAGCAGCCAAGAGGACAGGGTGGGTGAAAAACTGTTTTTT